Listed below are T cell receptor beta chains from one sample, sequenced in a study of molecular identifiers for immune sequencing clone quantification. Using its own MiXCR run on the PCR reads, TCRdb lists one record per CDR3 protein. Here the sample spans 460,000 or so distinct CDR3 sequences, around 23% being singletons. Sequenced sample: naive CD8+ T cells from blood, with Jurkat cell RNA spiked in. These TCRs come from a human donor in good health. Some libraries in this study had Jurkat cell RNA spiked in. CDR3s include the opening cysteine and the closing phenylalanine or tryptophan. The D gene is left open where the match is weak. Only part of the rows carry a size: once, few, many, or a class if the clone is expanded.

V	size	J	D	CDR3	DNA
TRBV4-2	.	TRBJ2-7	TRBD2	CASSQESWTSGAYEQYF	TGTGCCAGCAGCCAAGAAAGTTGGACTAGCGGGGCCTACGAGCAGTACTTC
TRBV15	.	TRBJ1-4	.	CATSNLPEGNEKLFF	TGTGCCACCAGCAACTTACCAGAAGGGAATGAAAAACTGTTTTTT
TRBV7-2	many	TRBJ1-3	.	CASSLVGFGSGNTIYF	TGTGCCAGCAGCTTAGTAGGGTTCGGCTCTGGAAACACCATATATTTT
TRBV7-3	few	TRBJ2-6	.	CASSLFGSSGANVLTF	TGTGCCAGCAGCTTATTCGGTAGCTCTGGGGCCAACGTCCTGACTTTC
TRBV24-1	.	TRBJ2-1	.	CATRQGDEQFF	TGTGCCACCAGACAGGGCGATGAGCAGTTCTTC
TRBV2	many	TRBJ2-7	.	CASSAGSEQYF	TGTGCCAGCAGTGCCGGGTCCGAGCAGTACTTC
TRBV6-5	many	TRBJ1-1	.	CASSLYREDHTEAFF	TGTGCCAGCAGTCTTTACAGGGAGGACCACACTGAAGCTTTCTTT
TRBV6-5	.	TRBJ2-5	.	CASSHPPASRQETQYF	TGTGCCAGCAGTCACCCCCCGGCTAGCAGGCAAGAGACCCAGTACTTC
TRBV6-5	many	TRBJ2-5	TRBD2	CASSYYRTSSETQYF	TGTGCCAGCAGTTACTACCGGACTAGCAGTGAGACCCAGTACTTC
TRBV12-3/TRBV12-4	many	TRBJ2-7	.	CASSPEGSGEQYF	TGTGCCAGCAGTCCGGAGGGATCCGGCGAGCAGTACTTC
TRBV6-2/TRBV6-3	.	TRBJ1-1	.	CTSSLTGAVTEAFF	TGTACCAGCAGTTTGACGGGGGCGGTCACTGAAGCTTTCTTT
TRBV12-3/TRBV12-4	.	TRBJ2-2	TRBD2	CASSPTDLTSGYNTGELFF	TGTGCCAGCAGTCCTACCGACCTGACTAGCGGGTACAACACCGGGGAGCTGTTTTTT
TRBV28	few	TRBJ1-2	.	CASSLMGAQGYTF	TGTGCCAGCAGTTTAATGGGGGCGCAAGGCTACACCTTC
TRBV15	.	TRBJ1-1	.	CATSRDIQGGTEAFF	TGTGCCACCAGCAGAGATATACAGGGAGGTACTGAAGCTTTCTTT
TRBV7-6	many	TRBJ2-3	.	CASSLNSVYPSFTDTQYF	TGTGCCAGCAGCTTAAATTCAGTCTATCCATCGTTCACAGATACGCAGTATTTT
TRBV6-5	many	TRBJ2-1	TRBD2	CASRPGLAGVDEQFF	TGTGCCAGCAGGCCCGGACTAGCGGGAGTGGATGAGCAGTTCTTC
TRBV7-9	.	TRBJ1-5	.	CAKAGNSDSNQPQHF	TGTGCCAAGGCGGGGAACAGCGATAGCAATCAGCCCCAGCATTTT
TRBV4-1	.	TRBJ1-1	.	CASSQDELLMNTEAFF	TGCGCCAGCAGCCAAGATGAGCTCCTCATGAACACTGAAGCTTTCTTT
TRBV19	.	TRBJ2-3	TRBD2	CASIPSGSSDTQYF	TGTGCCAGTATTCCAAGCGGGAGTTCAGATACGCAGTATTTT
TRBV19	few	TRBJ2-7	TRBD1	CASSPRTGIEVEQYF	TGTGCCAGTAGTCCGAGGACAGGGATTGAAGTTGAGCAGTACTTC
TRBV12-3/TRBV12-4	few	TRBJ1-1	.	CASSLVGSITTEAFF	TGTGCCAGCAGTTTAGTTGGGAGTATAACAACTGAAGCTTTCTTT
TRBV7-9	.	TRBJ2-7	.	CAIKPGAGHYEQYF	TGTGCCATCAAACCGGGGGCGGGACACTACGAGCAGTACTTC
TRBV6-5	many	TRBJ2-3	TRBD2	CASRTSGTDTQYF	TGTGCCAGCCGGACTAGCGGCACAGATACGCAGTATTTT
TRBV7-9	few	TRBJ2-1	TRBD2	CASSLEGLVGQFF	TGTGCCAGCAGCTTAGAAGGACTAGTCGGGCAGTTCTTC
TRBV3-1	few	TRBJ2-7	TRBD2	CASSQGTSGGDEQYF	TGTGCCAGCAGCCAAGGGACTAGCGGGGGGGACGAGCAGTACTTC
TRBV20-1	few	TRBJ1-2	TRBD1	CSAPGQAVYGYTF	TGCAGTGCTCCCGGACAGGCCGTCTATGGCTACACCTTC
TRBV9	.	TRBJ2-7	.	CASSAALASYEQYF	TGTGCCAGCAGCGCGGCGCTAGCGAGTTACGAGCAGTACTTC
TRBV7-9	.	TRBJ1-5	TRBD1	CASSPDRTLSDGQPQHF	TGTGCCAGCAGCCCGGACAGGACCCTCTCGGATGGTCAGCCCCAGCATTTT
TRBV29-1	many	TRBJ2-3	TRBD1	CSVEKGQSTSSTDTQYF	TGCAGCGTCGAGAAGGGACAGTCGACTTCTAGCACAGATACGCAGTATTTT
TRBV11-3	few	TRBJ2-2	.	CASSQGSGELFF	TGTGCCAGCAGCCAGGGCTCCGGGGAGCTGTTTTTT
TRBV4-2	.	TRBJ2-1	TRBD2	CASSSSGRALSYNEQFF	TGTGCCAGCAGCTCTAGCGGGAGGGCCCTCTCCTACAATGAGCAGTTCTTC
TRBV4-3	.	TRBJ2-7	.	CASSQGSGRVYEQYF	TGCGCCAGCAGCCAAGGATCGGGGCGTGTGTACGAGCAGTACTTC
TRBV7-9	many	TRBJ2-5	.	CASSPSGSGETQYF	TGTGCCAGCAGCCCCTCCGGGAGTGGGGAGACCCAGTACTTC
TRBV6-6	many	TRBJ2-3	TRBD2	CASSFLAGPTDTQYF	TGCGCCAGCAGCTTCCTAGCGGGGCCCACAGATACGCAGTATTTT
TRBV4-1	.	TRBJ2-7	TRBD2	CASSLGLAGEPYEQYF	TGCGCCAGCAGCCTTGGACTAGCGGGGGAGCCCTACGAGCAGTACTTC
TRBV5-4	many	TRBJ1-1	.	CASSLDPNPIMNTEAFF	TGTGCCAGCAGCTTGGACCCAAACCCCATCATGAACACTGAAGCTTTCTTT
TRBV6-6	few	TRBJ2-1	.	CASSYVDDEQFF	TGTGCCAGCAGTTATGTAGACGATGAGCAGTTCTTC
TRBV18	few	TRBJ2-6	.	CASSPTYSGLLSGANVLTF	TGTGCCAGCTCACCCACCTATTCCGGATTACTCTCTGGGGCCAACGTCCTGACTTTC
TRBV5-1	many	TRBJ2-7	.	CASSRGDAEEQYF	TGCGCCAGCAGCAGGGGGGACGCAGAGGAGCAGTACTTC
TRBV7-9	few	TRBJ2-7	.	CASSLASGTFLLGKYF	TGTGCCAGCAGCTTAGCCTCCGGGACGTTCCTCCTCGGAAAGTACTTC
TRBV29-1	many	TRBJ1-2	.	CSVEDLNSNYGYTF	TGCAGCGTTGAAGATCTAAACAGTAACTATGGCTACACCTTC